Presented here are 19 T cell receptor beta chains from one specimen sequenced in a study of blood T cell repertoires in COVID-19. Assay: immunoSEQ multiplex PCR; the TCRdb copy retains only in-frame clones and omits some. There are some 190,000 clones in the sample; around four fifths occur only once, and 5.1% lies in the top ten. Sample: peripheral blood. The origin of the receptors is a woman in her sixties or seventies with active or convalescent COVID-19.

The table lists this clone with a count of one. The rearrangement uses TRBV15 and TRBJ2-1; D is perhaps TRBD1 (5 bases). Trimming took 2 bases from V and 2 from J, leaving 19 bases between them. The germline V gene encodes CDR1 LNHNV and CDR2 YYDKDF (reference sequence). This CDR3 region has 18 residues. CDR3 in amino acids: CATSRLSMGLSAYNEQFF. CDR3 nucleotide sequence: TGTGCCACCAGCAGACTCTCAATGGGGCTGAGCGCCTACAATGAGCAGTTCTTC.

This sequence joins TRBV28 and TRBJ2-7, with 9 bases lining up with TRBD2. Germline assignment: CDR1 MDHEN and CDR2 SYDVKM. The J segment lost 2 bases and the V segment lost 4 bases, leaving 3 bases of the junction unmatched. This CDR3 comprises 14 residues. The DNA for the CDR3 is TGTGCCAGCAGTTCGACTAGCGGACCCTACGAGCAGTACTTC. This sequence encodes CASSSTSGPYEQYF.

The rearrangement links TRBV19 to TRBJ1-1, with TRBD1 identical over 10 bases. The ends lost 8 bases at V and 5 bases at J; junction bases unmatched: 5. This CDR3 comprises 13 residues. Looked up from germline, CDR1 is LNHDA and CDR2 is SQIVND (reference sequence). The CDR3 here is CASGQGVDTEAFF. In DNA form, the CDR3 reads TGTGCCAGTGGACAGGGGGTAGATACTGAAGCTTTCTTT.

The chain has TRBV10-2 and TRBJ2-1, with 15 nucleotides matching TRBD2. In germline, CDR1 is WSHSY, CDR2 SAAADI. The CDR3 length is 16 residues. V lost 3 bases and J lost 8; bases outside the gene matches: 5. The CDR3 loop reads CASSDSGLAGGYEQFF. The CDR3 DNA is TGCGCCAGCAGTGATTCGGGACTAGCGGGAGGCTATGAGCAGTTCTTC.

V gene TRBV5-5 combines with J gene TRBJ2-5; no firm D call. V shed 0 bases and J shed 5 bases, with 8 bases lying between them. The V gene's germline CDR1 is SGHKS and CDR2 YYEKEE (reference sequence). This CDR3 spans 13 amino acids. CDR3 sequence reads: CASSLDSRETQYF. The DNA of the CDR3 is TGTGCCAGCAGCTTGGACAGCCGGGAGACCCAGTACTTC.

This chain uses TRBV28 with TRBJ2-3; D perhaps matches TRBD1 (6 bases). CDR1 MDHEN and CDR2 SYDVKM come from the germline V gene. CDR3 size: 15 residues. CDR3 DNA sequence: TGTGCTAGCCCCCCGACAGGTATCGGTTTGGATACGCAGTATTTT. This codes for CASPPTGIGLDTQYF.

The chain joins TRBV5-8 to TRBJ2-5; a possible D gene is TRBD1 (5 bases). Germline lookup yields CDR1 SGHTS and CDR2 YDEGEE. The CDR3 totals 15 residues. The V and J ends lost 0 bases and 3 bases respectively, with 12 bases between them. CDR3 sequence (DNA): TGTGCCAGCAGCTTGGGGAAAACCAGGGAAGAGACCCAGTACTTC. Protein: CASSLGKTREETQYF. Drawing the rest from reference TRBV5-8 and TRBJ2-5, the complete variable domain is EAGVTQSPTHLIKTRGQQATLRCSPISGHTSVYWYQQALGLGLQFLLWYDEGEERNRGNFPPRFSGRQFPNYSSELNVNALELEDSALYLCASSLGKTREETQYFGPGTRLLVL.

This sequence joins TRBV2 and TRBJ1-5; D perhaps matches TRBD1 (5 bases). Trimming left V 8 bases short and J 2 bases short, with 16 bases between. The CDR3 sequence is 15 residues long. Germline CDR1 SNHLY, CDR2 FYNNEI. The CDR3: CASFPSPGGNQPQHF. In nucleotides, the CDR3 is TGTGCCAGCTTTCCCTCTCCGGGGGGCAATCAGCCCCAGCATTTT.

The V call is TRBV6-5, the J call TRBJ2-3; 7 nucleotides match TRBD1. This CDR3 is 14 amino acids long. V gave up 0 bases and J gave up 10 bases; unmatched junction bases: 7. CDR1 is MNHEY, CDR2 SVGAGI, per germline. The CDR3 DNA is TGTGCCAGCAGTTACTCCGGACAGGAGAGAGCGCAGTATTTT. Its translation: CASSYSGQERAQYF.

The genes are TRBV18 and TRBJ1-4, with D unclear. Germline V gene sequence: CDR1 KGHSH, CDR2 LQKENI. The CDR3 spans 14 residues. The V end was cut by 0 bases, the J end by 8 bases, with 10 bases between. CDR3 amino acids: CASSPPQDREKLFF. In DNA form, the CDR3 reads TGTGCCAGCTCACCACCCCAGGATCGGGAAAAACTGTTTTTT.

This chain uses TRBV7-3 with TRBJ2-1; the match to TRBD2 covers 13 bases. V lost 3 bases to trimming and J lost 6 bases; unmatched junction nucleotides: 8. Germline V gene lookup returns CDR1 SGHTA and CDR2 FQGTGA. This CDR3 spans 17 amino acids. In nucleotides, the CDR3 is TGTGCCAGCAGCTTCCCGGGGACTAGCGGGACAGGCAATGAGCAGTTCTTC. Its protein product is CASSFPGTSGTGNEQFF.

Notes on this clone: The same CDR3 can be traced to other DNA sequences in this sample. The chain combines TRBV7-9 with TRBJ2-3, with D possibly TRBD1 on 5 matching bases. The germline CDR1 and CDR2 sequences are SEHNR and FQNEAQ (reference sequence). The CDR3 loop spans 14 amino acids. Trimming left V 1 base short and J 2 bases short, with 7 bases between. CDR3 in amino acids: CASSLGGTTDTQYF. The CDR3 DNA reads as TGTGCCAGCAGCTTAGGGGGCACCACAGATACGCAGTATTTT.

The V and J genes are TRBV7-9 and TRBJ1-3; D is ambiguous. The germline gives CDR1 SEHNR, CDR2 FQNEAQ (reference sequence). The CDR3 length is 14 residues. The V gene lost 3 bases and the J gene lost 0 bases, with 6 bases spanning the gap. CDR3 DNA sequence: TGTGCCAGCAGCTTGAGTAGCTCTGGAAACACCATATATTTT. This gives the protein CASSLSSSGNTIYF.

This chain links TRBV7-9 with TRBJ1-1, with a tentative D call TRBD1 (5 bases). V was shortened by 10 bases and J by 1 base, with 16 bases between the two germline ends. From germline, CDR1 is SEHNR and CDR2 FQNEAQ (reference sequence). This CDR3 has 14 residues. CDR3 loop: CATSPRVGNTEAFF. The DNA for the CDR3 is TGTGCCACAAGTCCCAGGGTTGGGAACACTGAAGCTTTCTTT.

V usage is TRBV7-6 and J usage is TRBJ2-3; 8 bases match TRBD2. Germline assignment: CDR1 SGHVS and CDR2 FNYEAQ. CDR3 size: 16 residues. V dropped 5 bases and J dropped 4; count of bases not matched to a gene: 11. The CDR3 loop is CASSPLAAAGSDTQYF. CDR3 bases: TGTGCCAGCAGCCCACTAGCGGCAGCCGGGTCAGATACGCAGTATTTT. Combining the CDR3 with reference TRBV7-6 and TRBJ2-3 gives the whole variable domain GAGVSQSPRYKVTKRGQDVALRCDPISGHVSLYWYRQALGQGPEFLTYFNYEAQQDKSGLPNDRFSAERPEGSISTLTIQRTEQRDSAMYRCASSPLAAAGSDTQYFGPGTRLTVL.

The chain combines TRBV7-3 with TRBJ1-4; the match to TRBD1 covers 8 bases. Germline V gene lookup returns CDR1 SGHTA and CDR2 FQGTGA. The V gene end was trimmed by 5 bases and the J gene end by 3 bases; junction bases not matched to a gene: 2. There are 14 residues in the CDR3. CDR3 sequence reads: CASSAGGPNEKLFF. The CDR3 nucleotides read TGTGCCAGCAGCGCAGGGGGCCCTAATGAAAAACTGTTTTTT.

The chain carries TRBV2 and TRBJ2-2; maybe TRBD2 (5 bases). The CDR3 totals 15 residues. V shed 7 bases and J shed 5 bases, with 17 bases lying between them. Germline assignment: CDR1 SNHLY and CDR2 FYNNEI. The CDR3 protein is CASTNSPTGTGELFF. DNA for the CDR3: TGTGCCAGCACCAACTCTCCCACGGGGACCGGGGAGCTGTTTTTT. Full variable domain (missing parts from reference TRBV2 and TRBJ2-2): EPEVTQTPSHQVTQMGQEVILRCVPISNHLYFYWYRQILGQKVEFLVSFYNNEISEKSEIFDDQFSVERPDGSNFTLKIRSTKLEDSAMYFCASTNSPTGTGELFFGEGSRLTVL.

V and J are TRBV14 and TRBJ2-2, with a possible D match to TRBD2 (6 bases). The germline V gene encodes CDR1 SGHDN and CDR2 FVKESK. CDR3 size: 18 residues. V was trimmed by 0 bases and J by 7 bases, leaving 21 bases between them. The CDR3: CASSQDLARELRGGELFF. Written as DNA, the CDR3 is TGTGCCAGCAGCCAAGACCTTGCTCGGGAGCTCCGCGGCGGGGAGCTGTTTTTT.

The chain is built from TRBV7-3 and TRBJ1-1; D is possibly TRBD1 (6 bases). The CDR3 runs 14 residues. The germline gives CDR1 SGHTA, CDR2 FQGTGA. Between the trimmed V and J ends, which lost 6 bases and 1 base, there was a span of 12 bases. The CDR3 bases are TGTGCCAGCAGTCCCGGGACATCGAACACTGAAGCTTTCTTT. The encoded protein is CASSPGTSNTEAFF.